The rows below give T cell receptor beta chains drawn from one sample of a study of prognosis after radiotherapy for stage I lung cancer. One entry per CDR3 protein results from TCRdb running MiXCR on the multiplex PCR reads. The sample includes approximately 26,000 distinct CDR3 sequences, about two fifths of them seen just once. The sequencing here drew on PBMCs, taken before or after stereotactic body radiation therapy (not recorded which). The source is a donor of 50 years or more with non-small cell lung cancer. Both conserved end residues are part of each CDR3. A D gene is named only where the DNA matches it firmly. Expanded clones get a size class; other rows say once, few or many, or leave the size out.

CDR3 DNA: TGTGCCAGCACCTCCCGGGGATCCACCTCTGGAAACACCATATATTTT
CDR3 protein: CASTSRGSTSGNTIYF
CDR3 length: 16
J gene: TRBJ1-3
D gene: NA
V gene: TRBV2
clone size: NA

CDR3 DNA: TGCGCCAGCAGCTTGGTACAGTACAATGAGCAGTTCTTC
CDR3 protein: CASSLVQYNEQFF
CDR3 length: 13
J gene: TRBJ2-1
D gene: NA
V gene: TRBV5-1
clone size: NA

CDR3 DNA: TGTGCCAGCAGTAAGCTCGAGGGCACTGAAGCTTTCTTT
CDR3 protein: CASSKLEGTEAFF
CDR3 length: 13
J gene: TRBJ1-1
D gene: NA
V gene: TRBV12-3/TRBV12-4
clone size: NA

CDR3 DNA: TGTGCCAGCAGTGACATTAGCGGGGGTTCCAACATTCAGTACTTC
CDR3 protein: CASSDISGGSNIQYF
CDR3 length: 15
J gene: TRBJ2-4
D gene: TRBD2
V gene: TRBV2
clone size: many

CDR3 DNA: TGTGCCAGCAGCGACCTAGGGTTTGGGGCCAACGTCCTGACTTTC
CDR3 protein: CASSDLGFGANVLTF
CDR3 length: 15
J gene: TRBJ2-6
D gene: NA
V gene: TRBV11-2
clone size: many

CDR3 DNA: TGTGCCAGCGTGCGTAGCGGGAGTTTAACAGATACGCAGTATTTT
CDR3 protein: CASVRSGSLTDTQYF
CDR3 length: 15
J gene: TRBJ2-3
D gene: TRBD2
V gene: TRBV9
clone size: NA

CDR3 DNA: TGTGCCAGCTCACCCGCCAGGACAGGCTACGAGCAGTACTTC
CDR3 protein: CASSPARTGYEQYF
CDR3 length: 14
J gene: TRBJ2-7
D gene: TRBD1
V gene: TRBV18
clone size: many

CDR3 DNA: TGTGCCAGCAGTTACAGGGGAACCGGGGAGCTGTTTTTT
CDR3 protein: CASSYRGTGELFF
CDR3 length: 13
J gene: TRBJ2-2
D gene: TRBD1
V gene: TRBV27
clone size: medium-sized

CDR3 DNA: TGTGCCAGTAGTATTGTGGGTGGGGGGGCCGGGGAAAAACTGTTTTTT
CDR3 protein: CASSIVGGGAGEKLFF
CDR3 length: 16
J gene: TRBJ1-4
D gene: NA
V gene: TRBV19
clone size: many

CDR3 DNA: TGTGCCAGCAGCGCCGTTCCGGGACTAGAATTAAGCGGTACGCAGTATTTT
CDR3 protein: CASSAVPGLELSGTQYF
CDR3 length: 17
J gene: TRBJ2-3
D gene: TRBD2
V gene: TRBV9
clone size: many

CDR3 DNA: TGTGCCAGCATCTGTGACAGCTCCTACGAGCAGTACTTC
CDR3 protein: CASICDSSYEQYF
CDR3 length: 13
J gene: TRBJ2-7
D gene: NA
V gene: TRBV11-2
clone size: NA

CDR3 DNA: TGTGCCAGCAGCTTAGTCTCAGGGGGCGAGCAGTACTTC
CDR3 protein: CASSLVSGGEQYF
CDR3 length: 13
J gene: TRBJ2-7
D gene: TRBD1
V gene: TRBV7-9
clone size: many

CDR3 DNA: TGTGCCAGCAGTCACACAGGGGGTGGAAACACCATATATTTT
CDR3 protein: CASSHTGGGNTIYF
CDR3 length: 14
J gene: TRBJ1-3
D gene: TRBD1
V gene: TRBV3-1
clone size: many

CDR3 DNA: TGTGCCAGCAGTTTAGATACAGTGATGAATGAGCAGTTCTTC
CDR3 protein: CASSLDTVMNEQFF
CDR3 length: 14
J gene: TRBJ2-1
D gene: NA
V gene: TRBV12-3/TRBV12-4
clone size: NA

CDR3 DNA: TGTGCCAGCAGCGAGAAGGGCGGGGCCAACGTCCTGACTTTC
CDR3 protein: CASSEKGGANVLTF
CDR3 length: 14
J gene: TRBJ2-6
D gene: NA
V gene: TRBV7-9
clone size: many

CDR3 DNA: TGTGCCATTCTCGAAGTTGGGACAAAAAGTTCTCCGTTCTTC
CDR3 protein: CAILEVGTKSSPFF
CDR3 length: 14
J gene: TRBJ2-1
D gene: NA
V gene: TRBV12-3/TRBV12-4
clone size: many

CDR3 DNA: TGTGCCAGCCACCCTCCGGGACTAAAGAACACCGGGGAGCTGTTTTTT
CDR3 protein: CASHPPGLKNTGELFF
CDR3 length: 16
J gene: TRBJ2-2
D gene: TRBD2
V gene: TRBV19
clone size: many

CDR3 DNA: TGTGCCAGCAGTTTAGGGGAAATGAGAGGTCAAAACATTCAGTACTTC
CDR3 protein: CASSLGEMRGQNIQYF
CDR3 length: 16
J gene: TRBJ2-4
D gene: NA
V gene: TRBV28
clone size: NA

CDR3 DNA: TGTGTCAGCAGTTACTCGGGAGGGGTGACCGGCGAGCAGTACTTC
CDR3 protein: CVSSYSGGVTGEQYF
CDR3 length: 15
J gene: TRBJ2-7
D gene: TRBD2
V gene: TRBV6-5
clone size: few

CDR3 DNA: TGTGCCTGGGGAATGAGGGATAACACCGGGGAGCTGTTTTTT
CDR3 protein: CAWGMRDNTGELFF
CDR3 length: 14
J gene: TRBJ2-2
D gene: NA
V gene: TRBV30
clone size: NA

CDR3 DNA: TGTGCCAGCAGCTTATCAGGGGAAAGGGATCGTGGCCACACCTTC
CDR3 protein: CASSLSGERDRGHTF
CDR3 length: 15
J gene: TRBJ1-2
D gene: NA
V gene: TRBV27
clone size: NA

CDR3 DNA: TGTTCCAGCAGTTTGGCCGGGGGCGGCGGGACCCAGTACTTC
CDR3 protein: CSSSLAGGGGTQYF
CDR3 length: 14
J gene: TRBJ2-5
D gene: NA
V gene: TRBV5-8
clone size: NA

CDR3 DNA: TGCAGTGCTAGATTGCGGGGAGGGACTGAAGCTTTCTTT
CDR3 protein: CSARLRGGTEAFF
CDR3 length: 13
J gene: TRBJ1-1
D gene: NA
V gene: TRBV20-1
clone size: many

CDR3 DNA: TGTGCCAGCAGCCCAGCGGGGGTCGGAAATGAGCAGTTCTTC
CDR3 protein: CASSPAGVGNEQFF
CDR3 length: 14
J gene: TRBJ2-1
D gene: TRBD2
V gene: TRBV7-9
clone size: NA

CDR3 DNA: TGTGCCAGCAGTTCGGGAGGGATAATAGAGACCCAGTACTTC
CDR3 protein: CASSSGGIIETQYF
CDR3 length: 14
J gene: TRBJ2-5
D gene: TRBD2
V gene: TRBV6-5
clone size: NA

CDR3 DNA: TGTGCCAGCAGTTCCCCGGGACTAGCGGTGGGGAATGAGCAGTTCTTC
CDR3 protein: CASSSPGLAVGNEQFF
CDR3 length: 16
J gene: TRBJ2-1
D gene: TRBD2
V gene: TRBV6-2/TRBV6-3
clone size: medium-sized

CDR3 DNA: TGTGACAGCAACGCAGGGACAGGGGCCCACGAGCAGTACTTC
CDR3 protein: CDSNAGTGAHEQYF
CDR3 length: 14
J gene: TRBJ2-7
D gene: TRBD1
V gene: TRBV9
clone size: NA

CDR3 DNA: TGCGCCAGCAGCCAAGATTTGGGACAGCCCAAGAGGAGTGAAAAACTGTTTTTT
CDR3 protein: CASSQDLGQPKRSEKLFF
CDR3 length: 18
J gene: TRBJ1-4
D gene: TRBD1
V gene: TRBV4-1
clone size: many

CDR3 DNA: TGTGCCAGCAGCCCCGAGAGTCGGACTAGCGGGAGTTCTAACTCCTACGAGCAGTACTTC
CDR3 protein: CASSPESRTSGSSNSYEQYF
CDR3 length: 20
J gene: TRBJ2-7
D gene: TRBD2
V gene: TRBV7-9
clone size: NA

CDR3 DNA: TGTGCCAGCAGTTTAGGGACTAGCGGCTACAATGAGCAGTTCTTC
CDR3 protein: CASSLGTSGYNEQFF
CDR3 length: 15
J gene: TRBJ2-1
D gene: TRBD2
V gene: TRBV12-3/TRBV12-4
clone size: few

CDR3 DNA: TGTGCCAGCAGCGAGGACAGAGGAGCGCAGTATTTT
CDR3 protein: CASSEDRGAQYF
CDR3 length: 12
J gene: TRBJ2-3
D gene: NA
V gene: TRBV7-3
clone size: many

CDR3 DNA: TGTGCCAGCAGTTCCGGTTATGGGACTAGCGGTACCGGGGAGCTGTTTTTT
CDR3 protein: CASSSGYGTSGTGELFF
CDR3 length: 17
J gene: TRBJ2-2
D gene: TRBD2
V gene: TRBV28
clone size: many

CDR3 DNA: TGCGCCAGCAGCGATTCGACTAGCGGGGGGGCGGCCGGGGAGCTGTTTTTT
CDR3 protein: CASSDSTSGGAAGELFF
CDR3 length: 17
J gene: TRBJ2-2
D gene: TRBD2
V gene: TRBV5-1
clone size: NA

CDR3 DNA: TGTGCCAGCAGTAACAACGGGAGGGGTGACACTGAAGCTTTCTTT
CDR3 protein: CASSNNGRGDTEAFF
CDR3 length: 15
J gene: TRBJ1-1
D gene: NA
V gene: TRBV6-1
clone size: NA

CDR3 DNA: TGTGCCAGCAGCTATAGCAATCAGCCCCAGCATTTT
CDR3 protein: CASSYSNQPQHF
CDR3 length: 12
J gene: TRBJ1-5
D gene: NA
V gene: TRBV7-9
clone size: many

CDR3 DNA: TGTGCCAGCAGTTACTTAGTGGCAGGGGGAGGTGGCTACACCTTC
CDR3 protein: CASSYLVAGGGGYTF
CDR3 length: 15
J gene: TRBJ1-2
D gene: TRBD1
V gene: TRBV6-5
clone size: many

CDR3 DNA: TGTGCCAGCAGTTTGTCGTCGAACTATGGCTACACCTTC
CDR3 protein: CASSLSSNYGYTF
CDR3 length: 13
J gene: TRBJ1-2
D gene: NA
V gene: TRBV28
clone size: NA

CDR3 DNA: TGCAGTGCTAGAGGTGGGGGGTACGAGCAGTACTTC
CDR3 protein: CSARGGGYEQYF
CDR3 length: 12
J gene: TRBJ2-7
D gene: NA
V gene: TRBV20-1
clone size: many

CDR3 DNA: TGCAGTGCTAGAGAAGCGGGACAGGACTACAATGAGCAGTTCTTC
CDR3 protein: CSAREAGQDYNEQFF
CDR3 length: 15
J gene: TRBJ2-1
D gene: NA
V gene: TRBV20-1
clone size: many

CDR3 DNA: TGTGCCAGCTCACCCCACAGGGGGGAGGACACTGAAGCTTTCTTT
CDR3 protein: CASSPHRGEDTEAFF
CDR3 length: 15
J gene: TRBJ1-1
D gene: TRBD1
V gene: TRBV18
clone size: many

CDR3 DNA: TGTGCCATCAGTCCCCGGGCCGGCGGATTTCAGCCCCAACATTTT
CDR3 protein: CAISPRAGGFQPQHF
CDR3 length: 15
J gene: TRBJ1-5
D gene: NA
V gene: TRBV28
clone size: NA

CDR3 DNA: TGTGCCAGTAGTATTAACCCGAGAGCAGATACGCAGTATTTT
CDR3 protein: CASSINPRADTQYF
CDR3 length: 14
J gene: TRBJ2-3
D gene: NA
V gene: TRBV19
clone size: NA

CDR3 DNA: TGTGCCAGCAGCACCGGGACTAGCGCCCAAGAGACCCAGTACTTC
CDR3 protein: CASSTGTSAQETQYF
CDR3 length: 15
J gene: TRBJ2-5
D gene: TRBD2
V gene: TRBV7-9
clone size: many

CDR3 DNA: TGTGCCACCGAGACACACCGGTCGGGCACTGAAGCTTTCTTT
CDR3 protein: CATETHRSGTEAFF
CDR3 length: 14
J gene: TRBJ1-1
D gene: NA
V gene: TRBV6-1
clone size: many

CDR3 DNA: TGCAGTGCTAGGGGGACTAGCGGGAACTCCTACAATGAGCAGTTCTTC
CDR3 protein: CSARGTSGNSYNEQFF
CDR3 length: 16
J gene: TRBJ2-1
D gene: TRBD2
V gene: TRBV20-1
clone size: many

CDR3 DNA: TGTGCCAGCAGCCCAGAACAGGGGACCCTCACAGATACGCAGTATTTT
CDR3 protein: CASSPEQGTLTDTQYF
CDR3 length: 16
J gene: TRBJ2-3
D gene: TRBD1
V gene: TRBV2
clone size: NA

CDR3 DNA: TGCAGTGCTAGAGACCCAGGGGGTCCCGGAGATAAGCAGTATTTT
CDR3 protein: CSARDPGGPGDKQYF
CDR3 length: 15
J gene: TRBJ2-3
D gene: TRBD1
V gene: TRBV20-1
clone size: NA

CDR3 DNA: TGCGCCAGCAGTGGGGGGGCGGGGACCTCCTACCAGCAGTACTTC
CDR3 protein: CASSGGAGTSYQQYF
CDR3 length: 15
J gene: TRBJ2-7
D gene: NA
V gene: TRBV6-1
clone size: once

CDR3 DNA: TGTGCCATCAGTGCCAGCGGGGGGCAAGAGACCCAGTACTTC
CDR3 protein: CAISASGGQETQYF
CDR3 length: 14
J gene: TRBJ2-5
D gene: TRBD2
V gene: TRBV10-3
clone size: many

CDR3 DNA: TGTGCCAGCATTGAGGGGGTGTCCGGGGAGCTGTTTTTT
CDR3 protein: CASIEGVSGELFF
CDR3 length: 13
J gene: TRBJ2-2
D gene: NA
V gene: TRBV2
clone size: many

CDR3 DNA: TGTGCCATTATGACGGACCAGGGAGATACGCAGTATTTT
CDR3 protein: CAIMTDQGDTQYF
CDR3 length: 13
J gene: TRBJ2-3
D gene: NA
V gene: TRBV10-3
clone size: many

CDR3 DNA: TGTGCCAGCAGCCCGGGGGCCAACGTCCTGACTTTC
CDR3 protein: CASSPGANVLTF
CDR3 length: 12
J gene: TRBJ2-6
D gene: NA
V gene: TRBV27
clone size: many

CDR3 DNA: TGTGCCAGTAAGTATCCGAGGGGGAACACTGAGGCTTTCTTT
CDR3 protein: CASKYPRGNTEAFF
CDR3 length: 14
J gene: TRBJ1-1
D gene: NA
V gene: TRBV6-8
clone size: NA

CDR3 DNA: TGCAGTGCTCCGGGACAGCCCCGAAATGAGCAGTTCTTC
CDR3 protein: CSAPGQPRNEQFF
CDR3 length: 13
J gene: TRBJ2-1
D gene: TRBD1
V gene: TRBV20-1
clone size: NA

CDR3 DNA: TGTGCCAGCTCACCCTCACCTGAGCTCTACAATGAGCAGTTCTTC
CDR3 protein: CASSPSPELYNEQFF
CDR3 length: 15
J gene: TRBJ2-1
D gene: NA
V gene: TRBV18
clone size: many

CDR3 DNA: TGTGCCAGCTCACCAGTCTCTCGGGGGCGCGGCTATAATTCACCCCTCCACTTT
CDR3 protein: CASSPVSRGRGYNSPLHF
CDR3 length: 18
J gene: TRBJ1-6
D gene: NA
V gene: TRBV18
clone size: many

CDR3 DNA: TGCAGTGCTCCTCCCCCTCATCCCCGCTTAGCGGGGGGGGGGCCAGATACGCAGTATTTT
CDR3 protein: CSAPPPHPRLAGGGPDTQYF
CDR3 length: 20
J gene: TRBJ2-3
D gene: TRBD2
V gene: TRBV20-1
clone size: few

CDR3 DNA: TGTGCCAGCAGACATATACGGCCCCCGAATAATTCACCCCTCCACTTT
CDR3 protein: CASRHIRPPNNSPLHF
CDR3 length: 16
J gene: TRBJ1-6
D gene: NA
V gene: TRBV12-3/TRBV12-4
clone size: medium-sized

CDR3 DNA: TGTGCCATCAGTGAGACTCTAGTCCCCTCGGAGCAGTACTTC
CDR3 protein: CAISETLVPSEQYF
CDR3 length: 14
J gene: TRBJ2-7
D gene: NA
V gene: TRBV10-3
clone size: many

CDR3 DNA: TGCGCCAGCAGCTTGACAGCAATTAATTCACCCCTCCACTTT
CDR3 protein: CASSLTAINSPLHF
CDR3 length: 14
J gene: TRBJ1-6
D gene: NA
V gene: TRBV5-1
clone size: NA